The next 25 T cell receptor beta chains were all read from a single sample in a study of PD-1 blockade in classical Hodgkin lymphoma. Profiling relied on immunoSEQ multiplex PCR, and the TCRdb table lists in-frame clones only, not all of them. The sample carries about 17,000 clones, 60% to 80% recorded once. Time point noted: cycle 4 day 1 (C4D1), after less than 7 weeks of nivolumab. After autologous stem cell transplantation all patients relapsed, and prior brentuximab vedotin exposure differed between cohorts. The CD4+ T cells used were purified from thawed PBMCs through magnetic negative selection. The starting material was CD4+ T cells from blood, obtained before the fourth cycle of nivolumab. All receptors come from a human donor with classical Hodgkin lymphoma.

The chain carries TRBV11-2 and TRBJ2-6; perhaps D is TRBD1 or TRBD2 (5 bases each). Germline CDR1 and CDR2: SGHAT and FQNNGV. The CDR3 loop spans 16 amino acids. V was shortened by 2 bases and J by 2 bases, with 10 bases between the two germline ends. The CDR3 here is CASSLRGDAGANVLTF. CDR3 sequence (DNA): TGTGCCAGCAGCTTAAGAGGGGACGCTGGGGCCAACGTCCTGACTTTC.

The chain couples TRBV5-6 to TRBJ1-1; the D gene is possibly TRBD1 (5 bases). Germline assignment: CDR1 SGHDT and CDR2 YYEEEE. The CDR3 contains 16 residues. V lost 0 bases and J lost 4, with 16 bases in between. The CDR3 spells CASSLGGNLAPTEAFF. The CDR3 coding sequence is TGTGCCAGCAGCTTGGGGGGGAATTTAGCCCCCACTGAAGCTTTCTTT.

The chain employs TRBV28 and TRBJ1-3; D is unresolved. The germline V gene encodes CDR1 MDHEN and CDR2 SYDVKM. Trimming left V 6 bases short and J 0 bases short, with 9 bases between. CDR3 length: 14 amino acids. For the CDR3, the DNA is TGTGCCAGCAGCCTCTCCTACTCTGGAAACACCATATATTTT. Encoded protein: CASSLSYSGNTIYF.

V gene TRBV5-5 combines with J gene TRBJ1-1; D gene uncertain. The CDR3 runs to 17 residues. V was cut by 2 bases and J by 3 bases, with 20 bases left in between. Germline V CDR1 and CDR2: SGHKS, YYEKEE (reference sequence). The CDR3 nucleotides are TGTGCCAGCAGCTTATTACCGGGGAGGCGGGATGACACTGAAGCTTTCTTT. This sequence encodes CASSLLPGRRDDTEAFF.

This chain joins TRBV5-1 and TRBJ2-2, with no clear D. Germline lookup yields CDR1 SGHRS and CDR2 YFSETQ. Deletions cut 1 base from V and 0 bases from J, with 7 bases between. The CDR3 consists of 15 residues. CDR3: CASSLKATNTGELFF. CDR3 coding DNA: TGCGCCAGCAGCTTGAAGGCGACGAACACCGGGGAGCTGTTTTTT.

CDR3 residues: CSVVGWTSGRDNEQFF. In DNA form, the CDR3 reads TGCAGCGTTGTGGGGTGGACTAGCGGGAGGGACAATGAGCAGTTCTTC. The V call is TRBV29-1, the J call TRBJ2-1, with 15 positions matching TRBD2. The CDR3 runs 16 residues. J was trimmed by 5 bases and V by 4 bases; bases with no gene match: 6. Germline values: CDR1 SQVTM, CDR2 ANQGSEA.

CDR3 nucleotide sequence: TGTGCCATCAGTAATCAGGGGGCGGCTGGCTATGGCTACACCTTC. It encodes CAISNQGAAGYGYTF. J is TRBJ1-2 and V is TRBV10-3; 8 nucleotides match TRBD1. V shed 5 bases, J shed 4 bases, and the junction held 9 bases outside the gene matches. Germline CDR1 ENHRY, CDR2 SYGVKD. This CDR3 is 15 amino acids long.

The J gene is TRBJ1-2, the V gene TRBV7-2, with 7 nucleotides matching TRBD1. CDR3 size: 15 residues. The germline V gene encodes CDR1 SGHTA and CDR2 FQGNSA. V lost 5 bases, J lost 7 bases, and 13 bases stayed unmatched. The CDR3: CASSARMGQPFGYTF. The DNA for the CDR3 is TGTGCCAGCAGCGCTAGGATGGGACAGCCTTTTGGCTACACCTTC.

This clone has just a few counts. The V call is TRBV2, the J call TRBJ1-2, with 7 bases identical to TRBD1. The V gene end was trimmed by 7 bases and the J gene end by 8 bases; junction bases not matched to a gene: 10. CDR3 length: 13 residues. Germline values: CDR1 SNHLY, CDR2 FYNNEI. CDR3 protein: CASKEGRGQGYTF. The DNA for the CDR3 is TGTGCCAGCAAAGAGGGGAGGGGGCAAGGCTACACCTTC.

This clone appeared once. CDR3: CASSFSGTSGRGPYEQYF. CDR3 nucleotide sequence: TGTGCCAGCAGCTTTTCCGGGACTAGCGGGAGGGGGCCCTACGAGCAGTACTTC. The genes are TRBV5-4 and TRBJ2-7, with TRBD2 identical over 16 bases. This CDR3 comprises 18 residues. Germline CDR1 SGHNT, CDR2 YYREEE (reference sequence). V dropped 2 bases and J dropped 2; count of bases not matched to a gene: 7.

This rearrangement joins TRBV7-9 to TRBJ2-5; D is unclear. CDR1 is SEHNR and CDR2 is FQNEAQ in the germline V gene (reference sequence). CDR3 size: 15 residues. V was trimmed by 2 bases and J by 5 bases, leaving 15 bases between them. CDR3 sequence reads: CASSLIDIASETQYF. The CDR3 coding sequence is TGTGCCAGCAGCTTAATTGATATAGCTTCGGAGACCCAGTACTTC. Based on the CDR3 plus reference TRBV7-9 and TRBJ2-5, the full variable domain is DTGVSQNPRHKITKRGQNVTFRCDPISEHNRLYWYRQTLGQGPEFLTYFQNEAQLEKSRLLSDRFSAERPKGSFSTLEIQRTEQGDSAMYLCASSLIDIASETQYFGPGTRLLVL.

The rearrangement uses TRBV7-8 and TRBJ2-6; no reliable D call. The CDR3 covers 15 residues. Germline CDR1 and CDR2: SGHVS and FQNEAQ. Deletions cut 1 base from V and 2 bases from J, with 6 bases between. This CDR3 reads CASSLVPAGANVLTF. The CDR3 region has the DNA TGTGCCAGCAGCTTAGTGCCAGCTGGGGCCAACGTCCTGACTTTC.

The chain combines TRBV7-2 with TRBJ2-2; TRBD1 matches at 8 bases. The junction had 13 bases not matched to a gene; V was cut back by 3 bases and J by 7 bases. CDR1 is SGHTA and CDR2 is FQGNSA in the germline V gene. CDR3 length: 17 residues. The CDR3 DNA reads TGTGCCAGCAGCTTGGCAGGGCAGGGGGCTAAGGGCGGGGAGCTGTTTTTT. Its protein is CASSLAGQGAKGGELFF.

The chain combines TRBV6-1 with TRBJ1-2; D is uncertain. Germline-derived CDR1 and CDR2 are MNHNS and SASEGT. V lost 0 bases, J lost 3 bases, and 5 bases lay in between. This CDR3 has 13 residues. CDR3: CASSEAWDYGYTF. In DNA, the CDR3 is TGTGCCAGCAGTGAAGCCTGGGACTATGGCTACACCTTC.

This chain links TRBV19 with TRBJ2-1; 8 bases are shared with TRBD2. The germline V gene has CDR1 LNHDA and CDR2 SQIVND (reference sequence). V lost 7 bases, J lost 8 bases, and 10 bases stayed unmatched. The CDR3 covers 14 residues. The CDR3 sequence is CASTQAGERDEQFF. The CDR3 DNA reads as TGTGCCAGTACGCAAGCGGGAGAAAGGGATGAGCAGTTCTTC. The whole variable domain, filled in from reference TRBV19 and TRBJ2-1, reads DGGITQSPKYLFRKEGQNVTLSCEQNLNHDAMYWYRQDPGQGLRLIYYSQIVNDFQKGDIAEGYSVSREKKESFPLTVTSAQKNPTAFYLCASTQAGERDEQFFGPGTRLTVL.

This clone has a handful of counts. The rearrangement joins TRBV4-3 to TRBJ1-6; possibly TRBD1 for D (6 bases). The CDR3 sequence is 16 residues long. The germline V gene has CDR1 LGHNA and CDR2 YSLEER. With 1 base removed from V and 5 bases from J, the gap between germline ends came to 12 bases. The CDR3 DNA follows: TGCGCCAGCAGCCAAGCTCAGGGGAATAATAATTCACCCCTCCACTTT. Its protein product is CASSQAQGNNNSPLHF.

This clone was picked up a small number of times. The chain combines TRBV4-1 with TRBJ1-2; D possibly corresponds to TRBD1 (5 bases). V lost 5 bases and J lost 5, with 18 bases in between. The length of the CDR3 is 15 residues. In germline, CDR1 is MGHRA, CDR2 YSYEKL. This chain's CDR3 is CASSEGTGGRYGYTF. CDR3 nucleotide sequence: TGCGCCAGCAGCGAGGGGACGGGTGGACGGTATGGCTACACCTTC.

The rearrangement links TRBV29-1 to TRBJ2-7; D is possibly TRBD1 (6 bases). Germline V lookup: CDR1 SQVTM, CDR2 ANQGSEA. Trimming shortened V by 2 bases and J by 2 bases, and 13 bases separated the two germline ends. The CDR3 has 14 amino acids. The DNA of the CDR3 is TGCAGCGTTGAAAGTCAGGGGTCTCCCTACGAGCAGTACTTC. This translates into CSVESQGSPYEQYF.

The J gene is TRBJ1-3, the V gene TRBV30; D not resolved. The V gene lost 3 bases and the J gene lost 0 bases, with 15 bases spanning the gap. The CDR3 length is 16 residues. The germline CDR1 and CDR2 sequences are GTSNPN and SVGIG (reference sequence). This CDR3 is CAWSLRRLYSGNTIYF. The CDR3 nucleotides are TGTGCCTGGAGCTTACGACGGCTATACTCTGGAAACACCATATATTTT.

The chain joins TRBV7-9 to TRBJ2-3; no firm D call. The CDR3 consists of 17 residues. Germline V gives CDR1 SEHNR, CDR2 FQNEAQ (reference sequence). V shed 0 bases and J shed 0 bases, with 13 bases lying between them. The CDR3 region is CASSLAPWWRSTDTQYF. CDR3 bases: TGTGCCAGCAGCTTAGCCCCCTGGTGGCGAAGCACAGATACGCAGTATTTT.

The J gene is TRBJ2-7, the V gene TRBV5-4, with D unclear. CDR1 and CDR2 (germline): SGHNT, YYREEE (reference sequence). The CDR3 contains 12 residues. V lost 0 bases and J lost 3, with 4 bases in between. Here the CDR3 reads CASSLDGYEQYF. The DNA for the CDR3 is TGTGCCAGCAGCTTGGATGGCTACGAGCAGTACTTC.

V gene TRBV7-3 combines with J gene TRBJ2-1; D is undetermined. The V and J ends lost 2 bases and 6 bases respectively, with 14 bases between them. The CDR3 contains 15 residues. The germline gives CDR1 SGHTA, CDR2 FQGTGA. The DNA for the CDR3 is TGTGCCAGCAGCTTAGATTCCAGGTCGGGCAATGAGCAGTTCTTC. It codes for CASSLDSRSGNEQFF.

This sequence joins TRBV6-1 and TRBJ2-2; maybe TRBD1 (6 bases). The CDR3 has 16 amino acids. CDR1 and CDR2 from the germline V gene are MNHNS and SASEGT. Trimming took 1 base from V and 5 from J, leaving 14 bases between them. Here the CDR3 reads CASSEEGGISTGELFF. CDR3 sequence (DNA): TGTGCCAGCAGTGAAGAAGGGGGTATTTCGACCGGGGAGCTGTTTTTT.

This chain uses TRBV28 with TRBJ1-4; no clear D. Trimming removed 3 bases at V and 0 bases at J, with 8 bases between. Germline V lookup: CDR1 MDHEN, CDR2 SYDVKM. This CDR3 spans 15 amino acids. The CDR3: CASSLLGATNEKLFF. The CDR3 DNA sequence: TGTGCCAGCAGTTTGCTGGGAGCAACTAATGAAAAACTGTTTTTT.

This clone was recorded once. This sequence joins TRBV20-1 and TRBJ2-7, with D possibly TRBD2 on 5 matching bases. This CDR3 has 11 residues. CDR1 is DFQATT, CDR2 SNEGSKA, per germline (reference sequence). The V gene lost 3 bases and the J gene lost 4 bases, with 7 bases spanning the gap. CDR3 protein: CSASWEYEQYF. The CDR3 DNA is TGCAGTGCTAGTTGGGAGTACGAGCAGTACTTC.